The 20 T cell receptor beta chains reported below all come from one sample, sequenced in a study of metastatic and nonmetastatic thyroid tumors. Nobody among the patients had been given any treatment before thyroid surgery. TCRdb ran MiXCR on the PCR reads. Altogether 84,000 or so clones are present, 7.5% to 9% being singletons, with the ten largest covering more than 8%. Sequencing used blood. These receptors originate from a female donor with papillary thyroid cancer or a benign thyroid nodule (not recorded which). Some clones in this sample may be carry-over from other donors' samples.

This clone was detected many times. V and J are TRBV11-3 and TRBJ2-5; TRBD1 aligns across 7 bases. Germline-derived CDR1 and CDR2 are SGHNT and YENEEA. This CDR3 spans 13 amino acids. With 5 bases clipped from V and 3 bases from J, the junction kept 3 bases outside the gene matches. CDR3 sequence reads: CASSLGQEETQYF. As DNA, the CDR3 is TGTGCCAGCAGCCTTGGACAGGAAGAGACCCAGTACTTC.

The gene calls are TRBV14 and TRBJ1-1, with 11 bases that match TRBD1. Germline CDR1 reads SGHDN; CDR2 reads FVKESK. V was pared by 0 bases and J by 4 bases, with 1 base of the junction left unmatched. This CDR3 contains 15 residues. CDR3 sequence reads: CASSQDGTGGTEAFF. The CDR3 DNA reads TGTGCCAGCAGCCAAGACGGGACAGGGGGCACTGAAGCTTTCTTT. The whole variable domain, filled in from reference TRBV14 and TRBJ1-1, reads EAGVTQFPSHSVIEKGQTVTLRCDPISGHDNLYWYRRVMGKEIKFLLHFVKESKQDESGMPNNRFLAERTGGTYSTLKVQPAELEDSGVYFCASSQDGTGGTEAFFGQGTRLTVV.

V and J are TRBV11-2 and TRBJ2-1; 10 bases map to TRBD2. The CDR3 runs 16 residues. Per the germline V gene, CDR1 is SGHAT and CDR2 is FQNNGV. The junction had 8 bases not matched to a gene; V was cut back by 5 bases and J by 4 bases. The CDR3 bases are TGTGCCAGCAGCACCCGAGCGGGGGGGCCTTACAATGAGCAGTTCTTC. Its translation: CASSTRAGGPYNEQFF. Variable domain in full (rest from reference TRBV11-2 and TRBJ2-1): EAGVAQSPRYKIIEKRQSVAFWCNPISGHATLYWYQQILGQGPKLLIQFQNNGVVDDSQLPKDRFSAERLKGVDSTLKIQPAKLEDSAVYLCASSTRAGGPYNEQFFGPGTRLTVL.

This sequence joins TRBV5-1 and TRBJ2-5, with D tentatively TRBD1 or TRBD2 (6 bases each). The V and J ends lost 4 bases and 2 bases respectively, with 18 bases between them. Germline CDR1 reads SGHRS; CDR2 reads YFSETQ. The CDR3 runs to 16 residues. CDR3 DNA sequence: TGCGCCAGCAGCCCGGAGGGGGGTGGACCACAAGAGACCCAGTACTTC. Translated: CASSPEGGGPQETQYF.

The genes are TRBV10-1 and TRBJ2-3, with 9 bases identical to TRBD2. Trimming took 2 bases from V and 3 from J; bases not matched to a gene: 6. The CDR3 runs 16 residues. Germline values: CDR1 WNHNN, CDR2 SYGVQD (reference sequence). CDR3 loop: CASSEGGAGGTDTQYF. Written as DNA, the CDR3 is TGCGCCAGCAGTGAGGGCGGCGCGGGGGGGACAGATACGCAGTATTTT.

This clone was seen a few times. The rearrangement joins TRBV4-1 to TRBJ2-6, with D unresolved. V lost 1 base, J lost 0 bases, and 16 bases lay in between. The CDR3 spans 19 residues. Looked up from germline, CDR1 is MGHRA and CDR2 is YSYEKL. Here the CDR3 reads CASSQVFAFQSSGANVLTF. CDR3 nucleotide sequence: TGCGCCAGCAGCCAAGTCTTCGCGTTTCAATCCTCTGGGGCCAACGTCCTGACTTTC.

This clone showed up many times. The chain recombines TRBV28 with TRBJ1-2; a possible D gene is TRBD1 (6 bases). Germline values: CDR1 MDHEN, CDR2 SYDVKM. Trimming pared 5 bases from V and 0 bases from J, leaving 13 bases between. The CDR3 contains 15 residues. The CDR3 loop is CASSPRGEANYGYTF. CDR3 sequence (DNA): TGTGCCAGCAGTCCGAGGGGGGAAGCTAACTATGGCTACACCTTC.

In its sample, this clone was seen many times. The CDR3 reads CASSLGGQGSYEQYF. The CDR3, as DNA: TGCGCCAGCAGCTTGGGGGGACAGGGCTCCTACGAGCAGTACTTC. The chain links TRBV5-1 to TRBJ2-7, with 9 bases matching TRBD1. Germline CDR1 is SGHRS and CDR2 is YFSETQ. This CDR3 comprises 15 residues. The V and J ends lost 0 bases and 0 bases, in that order; junction bases with no gene match: 1.

The sample holds a few counts of this clone. J is TRBJ1-1 and V is TRBV4-1; no clear D gene. The CDR3 loop spans 16 amino acids. In germline, CDR1 is MGHRA, CDR2 YSYEKL. V was trimmed by 1 base and J by 1 base, leaving 13 bases between them. CDR3 DNA sequence: TGCGCCAGCAGCCAAGTAGGGCGAGGTAAGAACACTGAAGCTTTCTTT. Encoded protein: CASSQVGRGKNTEAFF.

This clone has a count of ten or more. The chain couples TRBV15 to TRBJ2-6, with D perhaps matching TRBD1 (5 bases). Germline V gives CDR1 LNHNV, CDR2 YYDKDF (reference sequence). The V gene lost 1 base and the J gene lost 1 base, with 14 bases spanning the gap. CDR3 length: 18 amino acids. The CDR3 DNA is TGTGCCACCAGCAGAGGGCGCAGGGCCCCGTCTGGGGCCAACGTCCTGACTTTC. It codes for CATSRGRRAPSGANVLTF.

CDR3 bases: TGTGCCATCCAGCGCGGGGGGCGCGAGCAGTACTTC. Its translation is CAIQRGGREQYF. The genes are TRBV6-1 and TRBJ2-7, with 8 positions matching TRBD2. This CDR3 comprises 12 residues. V gave up 10 bases and J gave up 6 bases; unmatched junction bases: 8. Germline V lookup: CDR1 MNHNS, CDR2 SASEGT.

This clone occurred many times. The rearrangement uses TRBV9 and TRBJ2-3; TRBD1 matches 8 bases. V trimming: 4 bases; J trimming: 2 bases; junction bases outside the gene matches: 6. The CDR3 has 15 amino acids. CDR1 and CDR2 (germline): SGDLS, YYNGEE. The CDR3 is CASSPRDRLTDTQYF. As DNA, the CDR3 is TGTGCCAGCAGCCCGCGGGACAGGCTCACAGATACGCAGTATTTT.

Points on this clone: This may be a read error, as it is one base from a much larger clone. The same CDR3 arises from other DNA sequences in this sample as well. The chain links TRBV5-1 to TRBJ2-4; D possibly uses TRBD1 or TRBD2 (5 bases each). This CDR3 comprises 15 residues. The germline gives CDR1 SGHRS, CDR2 YFSETQ. In DNA form, the CDR3 reads TGCGCCAGCAGCTTGGGAGGGGTGGCCAAAAACATTCAGTATTTC. This encodes CASSLGGVAKNIQYF.

This clone was picked up many times. The gene calls are TRBV13 and TRBJ2-1; 11 nucleotides align to TRBD2. Germline-derived CDR1 and CDR2 are PRHDT and FYEKMQ (reference sequence). This CDR3 is built from 15 residues. The ends lost 2 bases at V and 7 bases at J; junction bases unmatched: 4. CDR3 nucleotides: TGTGCCAGCAGCTTACAGGGACTAGCGGCTAATGAGCAGTTCTTC. Residues: CASSLQGLAANEQFF.

This clone appeared many times. The V call is TRBV5-6, the J call TRBJ1-1; the D is unclear. The germline CDR1 and CDR2 sequences are SGHDT and YYEEEE. Trimming took 0 bases from V and 5 from J, leaving 14 bases between them. The CDR3 length is 15 residues. CDR3 DNA: TGTGCCAGCAGCTTGGGGTCGAAGTTTCTGACTGAAGCTTTCTTT. It yields the protein CASSLGSKFLTEAFF.

The sample holds many counts of this clone. The V call is TRBV18, the J call TRBJ2-7; D is uncertain. The germline gives CDR1 KGHSH, CDR2 LQKENI. V dropped 4 bases and J dropped 1 base, with 8 bases sitting between them. The CDR3 loop spans 13 amino acids. The CDR3 sequence is CASSLLKSYEQYF. CDR3 in DNA: TGTGCCAGCTCACTGTTGAAGTCCTACGAGCAGTACTTC.

This clone was observed many times. The gene calls are TRBV6-1 and TRBJ2-5; 8 nucleotides agree with TRBD1. The CDR3 is 16 residues long. V lost 4 bases and J lost 4; bases outside the gene matches: 11. Per germline, CDR1 MNHNS and CDR2 SASEGT. The CDR3 DNA follows: TGTGCCAGCAGTGGAGGGACAGGCACGGGGGCAGAGACCCAGTACTTC. Its translation: CASSGGTGTGAETQYF.

There are a few counts of this clone. This rearrangement joins TRBV19 to TRBJ1-3, with 7 bases aligning to TRBD1. Germline V gene data show CDR1 as LNHDA and CDR2 as SQIVND (reference sequence). After removal of 7 bases from V and 0 bases from J, the junction contained 6 bases not matched to a gene. CDR3 size: 15 residues. The CDR3 bases are TGTGCCAGTAACCCGGGGACAGACTCTGGAAACACCATATATTTT. It encodes CASNPGTDSGNTIYF.

This clone was found many times. CDR3 sequence: CASGTGDTGELFF. CDR3 DNA: TGTGCCAGCGGGACAGGGGACACCGGGGAGCTGTTTTTT. The V and J genes are TRBV6-1 and TRBJ2-2, with 10 positions matching TRBD1. Germline CDR1 reads MNHNS; CDR2 reads SASEGT. Losses at the gene ends were 8 bases for V and 3 bases for J; bases not matched to a gene: 0. This CDR3 is built from 13 residues.

The rearrangement joins TRBV9 to TRBJ1-1; 8 nucleotides match TRBD1. The CDR3 runs 17 residues. With V trimmed by 3 bases and J by 3 bases, 13 bases remained unmatched. Germline loops: CDR1 SGDLS, CDR2 YYNGEE. The chain's CDR3 is CASSGRQGAGVDTEAFF. CDR3 DNA: TGTGCCAGCAGCGGGCGTCAGGGGGCTGGAGTGGACACTGAAGCTTTCTTT.